This T cell receptor (beta chain) was sequenced for a study of siplizumab effects on memory and regulatory T cells. Study conclusions and caveats: A mean of approximately 69% of mappable alloreactive CD4+ clones were Treg-derived with siplizumab, compared with 26.9% in controls.

Each sample yielded around 10^5 assayed TCR templates. Profiled with immunoSEQ multiplex PCR; TCRdb holds only in-frame clones, not every one. The table has 18,000 or so clones, 35% to 60% seen once. This clone was counted between two and nine times. Its cognate antigen is unknown. The CDR3 runs to 13 residues. Trimming left V 4 bases short and J 5 bases short, with 12 bases between. Germline CDR1 SGHNT, CDR2 YYREEE (reference sequence). Researchers cocultured the mixed lymphocyte reaction cells at 37°C for 6 days. The clonotype originates from a human donor in good health; the cells came from an allogeneic mixed lymphocyte reaction. What was sequenced was CFSE-low (dividing) CD4+ T cells sorted from an allogeneic mixed lymphocyte reaction. This sequence joins TRBV5-4 and TRBJ2-5; weak D call: TRBD2 (6 bases). The CDR3 region is CASSQLRGETQYF. The CDR3 DNA sequence: TGTGCCAGCAGCCAACTGCGGGGTGAGACCCAGTACTTC.